A selection of T cell receptor beta chains follows, all from one sample in a study of blood T cell repertoires in COVID-19. Generated by immunoSEQ multiplex PCR, the TCRdb table keeps only in-frame clones and is missing some. The sample holds about 240,000 clones, roughly 79% seen once. The sample comprised peripheral blood. The receptor set was obtained from a woman older than 75 with COVID-19, enrolled during active disease. The CDR3 runs from the conserved cysteine through the conserved F or W. Fields, in order: V gene, J gene, CDR3 protein.

v_gene: TRBV15; j_gene: TRBJ2-2; CDR3aa: CATSREGLAGKNTGELFF
v_gene: TRBV2; j_gene: TRBJ1-4; CDR3aa: CASRGGQGIRREKLFF
v_gene: TRBV5-1; j_gene: TRBJ2-2; CDR3aa: CASSIRGPDTGELFF
v_gene: TRBV15; j_gene: TRBJ1-5; CDR3aa: CATGQVNNQPQHF
v_gene: TRBV19; j_gene: TRBJ1-5; CDR3aa: CASSHRDRGLFQPQHF
v_gene: TRBV2; j_gene: TRBJ1-5; CDR3aa: CASNPSEVNQPQHF
v_gene: TRBV18; j_gene: TRBJ1-1; CDR3aa: CASSLAGTEAFF
v_gene: TRBV7-9; j_gene: TRBJ2-2; CDR3aa: CASSFPLRLAGTGELFF
v_gene: TRBV7-2; j_gene: TRBJ1-6; CDR3aa: CASSHGLNSPLHF
v_gene: TRBV19; j_gene: TRBJ1-1; CDR3aa: CASSKGGMNTEAFF
v_gene: TRBV6-5; j_gene: TRBJ1-5; CDR3aa: CASRTGGGGNQPQHF
v_gene: TRBV6-5; j_gene: TRBJ1-1; CDR3aa: CASGMRGWREAFF
v_gene: TRBV25-1; j_gene: TRBJ1-4; CDR3aa: CASLDRVEEKLFF
v_gene: TRBV30; j_gene: TRBJ1-2; CDR3aa: CAWGLRGYTF
v_gene: TRBV19; j_gene: TRBJ2-1; CDR3aa: CASSIGFVTSGYEQFF
v_gene: TRBV4-2; j_gene: TRBJ2-3; CDR3aa: CASSQEGGGPTDTQYF
v_gene: TRBV6-6; j_gene: TRBJ1-2; CDR3aa: CASSYDSRVAMGGYTF
v_gene: TRBV24-1; j_gene: TRBJ1-3; CDR3aa: CATPGAGTGNTIYF
v_gene: TRBV6-2/TRBV6-3; j_gene: TRBJ1-2; CDR3aa: CASSPLRQGLGYGYTF
v_gene: TRBV18; j_gene: TRBJ2-3; CDR3aa: CASSPPGGRADTQYF
v_gene: TRBV7-9; j_gene: TRBJ2-7; CDR3aa: CASSSQGVGEQYF
v_gene: TRBV11-1; j_gene: TRBJ2-3; CDR3aa: CASSPGTGIMWDTQYF
v_gene: TRBV7-9; j_gene: TRBJ1-2; CDR3aa: CASSPDRGRGYTF
v_gene: TRBV11-2; j_gene: TRBJ2-7; CDR3aa: CASSFIAGGNYEQYF
v_gene: TRBV10-2; j_gene: TRBJ2-3; CDR3aa: CASSVSDTQYF
v_gene: TRBV24-1; j_gene: TRBJ2-1; CDR3aa: CATSDPSGGGYNEQFF
v_gene: TRBV7-9; j_gene: TRBJ2-3; CDR3aa: CASSLRRSGRAGIADTQYF
v_gene: TRBV11-2; j_gene: TRBJ2-7; CDR3aa: CASSHTSGVPYEQYF
v_gene: TRBV27; j_gene: TRBJ2-6; CDR3aa: CASSLYGMNSGANVLTF
v_gene: TRBV6-2/TRBV6-3; j_gene: TRBJ2-1; CDR3aa: CASSYGLDIYNEQFF
v_gene: TRBV18; j_gene: TRBJ1-2; CDR3aa: CASSPLRGGYTF
v_gene: TRBV3-1/TRBV3-2; j_gene: TRBJ2-1; CDR3aa: CASSPSQGSAEQFF
v_gene: TRBV12-3/TRBV12-4; j_gene: TRBJ2-7; CDR3aa: CASSRQGAYEQYF
v_gene: TRBV3-1/TRBV3-2; j_gene: TRBJ2-3; CDR3aa: CASSLLGAGTTDTQYF
v_gene: TRBV18; j_gene: TRBJ2-1; CDR3aa: CASSRASGGYNEQFF
v_gene: TRBV27; j_gene: TRBJ1-6; CDR3aa: CASSRDRDNSPLHF
v_gene: TRBV9; j_gene: TRBJ1-6; CDR3aa: CASSVAGTGGGGYNSPLHF
v_gene: TRBV27; j_gene: TRBJ2-1; CDR3aa: CASSPWTSGDNEQFF
v_gene: TRBV15; j_gene: TRBJ1-5; CDR3aa: CATSRGERQNNQPQHF
v_gene: TRBV5-1; j_gene: TRBJ2-1; CDR3aa: CASSLTSGGGNEQFF
v_gene: TRBV5-1; j_gene: TRBJ2-7; CDR3aa: CASSDDRGLGQYF
v_gene: TRBV15; j_gene: TRBJ1-5; CDR3aa: CATSRTSRGGGNQPQHF
v_gene: TRBV18; j_gene: TRBJ1-1; CDR3aa: CASSPTGEWAFF
v_gene: TRBV5-6; j_gene: TRBJ1-5; CDR3aa: CASSLAGSPQHF
v_gene: TRBV7-2; j_gene: TRBJ2-3; CDR3aa: CASSPRVLDLSTDTQYF
v_gene: TRBV2; j_gene: TRBJ2-1; CDR3aa: CASSMTSGENEQFF
v_gene: TRBV29-1; j_gene: TRBJ2-1; CDR3aa: CSAGAGFRGNEQFF
v_gene: TRBV30; j_gene: TRBJ2-7; CDR3aa: CAFRQGHEQYF
v_gene: TRBV7-9; j_gene: TRBJ2-2; CDR3aa: CASSPRGRDTGELFF
v_gene: TRBV6-4; j_gene: TRBJ1-5; CDR3aa: CASSVEQGFNQPQHF